The 5 T cell receptor beta chains in this list originate from one sample, sequenced in a study of shared clonotypes between healthy human individuals. TCRdb's table, derived via immunoSEQ multiplex PCR, lists solely in-frame clones and lacks some. This sample has about 360,000 clones, with around four fifths found just once. The material sequenced was memory CD4+ T cells sorted from blood. Indicated subset: CD45RA-negative fraction. The receptors derive from a man aged 30 to 39 in good health.

As for this clone: Other DNA sequences in the same sample also yield this CDR3. The chain carries TRBV18 and TRBJ1-1, with a possible D match to TRBD1 (6 bases). The CDR3 runs to 13 residues. Per germline, CDR1 KGHSH and CDR2 LQKENI. V was trimmed by 3 bases and J by 2 bases, leaving 7 bases between them. CDR3 nucleotides: TGTGCCAGCTCACCGGACAGTAACACTGAAGCTTTCTTT. Translating gives CASSPDSNTEAFF.

The chain links TRBV2 to TRBJ2-2; TRBD2 might be the D (6 bases). With 6 bases removed from V and 4 bases from J, the gap between germline ends came to 15 bases. This CDR3 contains 15 residues. The germline gives CDR1 SNHLY, CDR2 FYNNEI. CDR3 sequence: CASRLAERGTGELFF. CDR3 nucleotide sequence: TGTGCCAGCAGATTAGCGGAGAGGGGCACCGGGGAGCTGTTTTTT. The full variable domain, rest sourced from reference TRBV2 and TRBJ2-2, is EPEVTQTPSHQVTQMGQEVILRCVPISNHLYFYWYRQILGQKVEFLVSFYNNEISEKSEIFDDQFSVERPDGSNFTLKIRSTKLEDSAMYFCASRLAERGTGELFFGEGSRLTVL.

The rearrangement joins TRBV9 to TRBJ2-2; 11 bases fit TRBD2. Looked up from germline, CDR1 is SGDLS and CDR2 is YYNGEE. The CDR3 is 17 residues long. The V and J ends lost 4 bases and 6 bases, in that order; junction bases with no gene match: 11. CDR3 sequence (DNA): TGTGCCAGCAGCCCCCAAATAGCGGGAGGGCCGTCCGGGGAGCTGTTTTTT. This translates into CASSPQIAGGPSGELFF.

V is TRBV28 and J is TRBJ1-3, with D uncertain. Germline assignment: CDR1 MDHEN and CDR2 SYDVKM. Trimming pared 10 bases from V and 0 bases from J, leaving 16 bases between. CDR3 size: 15 residues. The CDR3 DNA is TGTGCCACCCAGTTAATGGGAAGCTCTGGAAACACCATATATTTT. Amino acid sequence: CATQLMGSSGNTIYF.

This clone was seen a handful of times. The chain recombines TRBV29-1 with TRBJ2-4; 8 bases map to TRBD2. CDR3 length equals 18 residues. V shed 6 bases and J 0 bases; nucleotides not matched to a gene: 16. Germline V lookup: CDR1 SQVTM, CDR2 ANQGSEA. The CDR3: CSVYSSGRSKLAKNIQYF. The CDR3 DNA sequence: TGCAGCGTGTACTCAAGCGGGAGATCAAAATTAGCCAAAAACATTCAGTACTTC.